The 17 T cell receptor beta chains below all came from one sample that was sequenced in a study of blood T cell repertoires in COVID-19. The protocol was immunoSEQ multiplex PCR, while the TCRdb copy is restricted to in-frame clones and leaves out a portion. The sample has approximately 200,000 clones; approximately 80% are singletons. The specimen sequenced was peripheral blood. Receptors were obtained from a woman older than 75 with acute or convalescent COVID-19.

This clone was picked up a small number of times. The rearrangement uses TRBV30 and TRBJ1-2; 7 bases agree with TRBD1. Trimming removed 4 bases from V and 14 bases from J; junction bases left unmatched: 10. Germline lookup yields CDR1 GTSNPN and CDR2 SVGIG (reference sequence). The CDR3 runs 11 residues. The CDR3 DNA sequence: TGTGCCTGGACGCAGGGGGAGGCCCATACCTTC. This sequence encodes CAWTQGEAHTF.

V is TRBV18 and J is TRBJ1-5; D remains ambiguous. Germline V CDR1 and CDR2: KGHSH, LQKENI. V lost 6 bases and J 5 bases, leaving 11 bases between the germline ends. The length of the CDR3 is 13 residues. CDR3 residues: CASSERLDQPQHF. The CDR3, as DNA: TGTGCCAGCTCCGAGAGGTTGGATCAGCCCCAGCATTTT.

The V gene is TRBV5-8, the J gene TRBJ1-2; the D gene is possibly TRBD1 (5 bases). Trimming shortened V by 4 bases and J by 8 bases, and 15 bases separated the two germline ends. The CDR3 totals 13 residues. The germline CDR1 and CDR2 sequences are SGHTS and YDEGEE. The CDR3 here is CASSIPDNEGYTF. The CDR3, as DNA: TGTGCCAGCAGCATACCGGACAACGAAGGCTACACCTTC.

The chain combines TRBV3-1 (or the pseudogene TRBV3-2) with TRBJ2-1; TRBD2 matches 12 bases. The V gene's germline CDR1 is LGHDT and CDR2 YNNKEL (reference sequence). The CDR3 is 17 amino acids. V trimming: 1 base; J trimming: 4 bases; junction bases outside the gene matches: 5. Here the CDR3 reads CASSQVDTSGGYNEQFF. CDR3 coding DNA: TGTGCCAGCAGCCAAGTCGATACTAGCGGGGGGTACAATGAGCAGTTCTTC.

CDR3 in DNA: TGTGCCAGCAGTCGGCAGGGTTCCTCTGGGGCCAACGTCCTGACTTTC. This encodes CASSRQGSSGANVLTF. V usage is TRBV6-6 and J usage is TRBJ2-6; tentatively, D is TRBD1 (5 bases). This CDR3 region has 16 residues. From germline, CDR1 is MNHNY and CDR2 SVGAGI (reference sequence). Trimming pared 5 bases from V and 0 bases from J, leaving 11 bases between.

This chain connects TRBV23-1 to TRBJ2-5; 15 bases are a match to TRBD2. TRBV23-1 is flagged as an ORF with uncertain function. The CDR3 loop spans 16 amino acids. The ends lost 3 bases at V and 3 bases at J; junction bases unmatched: 2. The CDR3 loop is CASSQGLAGGKETQYF. CDR3 nucleotide sequence: TGCGCCAGCAGTCAGGGACTAGCGGGGGGAAAAGAGACCCAGTACTTC.

This clone was observed a handful of times. The V call is TRBV6-5, the J call TRBJ2-7; TRBD2 matches 12 bases. V gave up 5 bases and J gave up 1 base; unmatched junction bases: 3. The CDR3 runs to 15 residues. CDR1 and CDR2 from the germline V gene are MNHEY and SVGAGI. This CDR3 reads CASSPGTSGSYEQYF. CDR3 sequence (DNA): TGTGCCAGCAGTCCCGGGACTAGCGGGTCCTACGAGCAGTACTTC.

J is TRBJ2-3 and V is TRBV12-3 or TRBV12-4; D is unclear. The V and J ends lost 7 bases and 4 bases respectively, with 12 bases between them. The CDR3 has 13 residues. Here the CDR3 reads CASTLSSSDTQYF. The CDR3 bases are TGTGCCAGCACTCTGTCGAGTTCAGATACGCAGTATTTT.

This chain connects TRBV7-2 to TRBJ1-6, with TRBD1 as a possible D gene (5 bases). Between the trimmed V and J ends, which lost 5 bases and 10 bases, there was a span of 18 bases. Germline V gene data show CDR1 as SGHTA and CDR2 as FQGNSA. The CDR3 extends over 15 amino acids. The DNA for the CDR3 is TGTGCCAGCAGCCAGACGAAGGCAGGGTGGTCACCCCTCCACTTT. Its translation: CASSQTKAGWSPLHF.

This clone was counted a single time. The chain employs TRBV30 and TRBJ2-6; D might be TRBD1 (5 bases). The V end lost 4 bases, the J end lost 2 bases, and 12 bases lay between the germline ends. The germline V gene encodes CDR1 GTSNPN and CDR2 SVGIG (reference sequence). The CDR3 consists of 15 residues. The CDR3 region is CAWNPRGTGANVLTF. The CDR3 DNA is TGTGCCTGGAATCCTAGGGGAACTGGGGCCAACGTCCTGACTTTC.

This rearrangement joins TRBV6-2 or TRBV6-3 to TRBJ2-3, with D perhaps TRBD2 (5 bases). This CDR3 is 15 amino acids long. From germline, CDR1 is MNHEY and CDR2 SVGEGT. V shed 6 bases and J shed 0 bases, with 13 bases lying between them. The CDR3 spells CASSATRASTDTQYF. In nucleotides, the CDR3 is TGTGCCAGCAGCGCAACGCGGGCCAGCACAGATACGCAGTATTTT.

The rearrangement links TRBV6-1 to TRBJ1-1; D is perhaps TRBD1 (5 bases). From germline, CDR1 is MNHNS and CDR2 SASEGT. This CDR3 is built from 16 residues. Trimming took off 2 bases at V and 1 base at J, with 14 bases between the two ends. The CDR3: CASSELGGRGNTEAFF. The CDR3 nucleotides read TGTGCCAGCAGTGAATTGGGGGGGAGGGGGAACACTGAAGCTTTCTTT.

This chain joins TRBV28 and TRBJ2-7; 9 bases align to TRBD2. Germline-derived CDR1 and CDR2 are MDHEN and SYDVKM. The CDR3 is made up of 15 amino acids. Trimming at V came to 7 bases and at J to 2 bases, leaving 9 bases not matched to a gene. CDR3 sequence reads: CASIAGGREAYEQYF. The CDR3, as DNA: TGTGCCAGCATCGCAGGCGGGAGGGAGGCCTACGAGCAGTACTTC.

The gene calls are TRBV30 and TRBJ1-6; D is perhaps TRBD1 (6 bases). The CDR3 runs to 14 residues. Germline V gene sequence: CDR1 GTSNPN, CDR2 SVGIG (reference sequence). Trimming took off 3 bases at V and 7 bases at J, with 13 bases between the two ends. The CDR3 here is CAWSDGQINSPLHF. In DNA, the CDR3 is TGTGCCTGGAGCGACGGACAGATAAATTCACCCCTCCACTTT.

About this clone itself: At the DNA level, this CDR3 is encoded by other sequences in the same sample as well. The genes are TRBV5-1 and TRBJ1-6; possible D gene TRBD1, 6 bases. The germline V gene has CDR1 SGHRS and CDR2 YFSETQ. V lost 2 bases, J lost 7 bases, and 10 bases lay in between. This CDR3 comprises 14 residues. The CDR3 loop is CASSLGQGNSPLHF. The CDR3 DNA reads TGCGCCAGCAGCTTAGGCCAGGGGAATTCACCCCTCCACTTT.

This rearrangement joins TRBV11-2 to TRBJ1-4, with D possibly being TRBD1 (5 bases). The CDR3 is 14 residues long. V gave up 4 bases and J gave up 7 bases, with 13 bases separating them. Germline V gives CDR1 SGHAT, CDR2 FQNNGV. The CDR3 spells CASSSDTLSEKLFF. In DNA form, the CDR3 reads TGTGCCAGCAGCTCGGACACTCTGAGTGAAAAACTGTTTTTT.

The V gene is TRBV28, the J gene TRBJ1-1; D gene unclear. The CDR3 extends over 13 amino acids. V lost 5 bases and J 0 bases, leaving 7 bases between the germline ends. The germline CDR1 and CDR2 sequences are MDHEN and SYDVKM. The CDR3 sequence: CASSPQLNTEAFF. The DNA for the CDR3 is TGTGCCAGCAGTCCACAGTTGAACACTGAAGCTTTCTTT. The complete variable domain, with remaining parts taken from reference TRBV28 and TRBJ1-1, reads DVKVTQSSRYLVKRTGEKVFLECVQDMDHENMFWYRQDPGLGLRLIYFSYDVKMKEKGDIPEGYSVSREKKERFSLILESASTNQTSMYLCASSPQLNTEAFFGQGTRLTVV.